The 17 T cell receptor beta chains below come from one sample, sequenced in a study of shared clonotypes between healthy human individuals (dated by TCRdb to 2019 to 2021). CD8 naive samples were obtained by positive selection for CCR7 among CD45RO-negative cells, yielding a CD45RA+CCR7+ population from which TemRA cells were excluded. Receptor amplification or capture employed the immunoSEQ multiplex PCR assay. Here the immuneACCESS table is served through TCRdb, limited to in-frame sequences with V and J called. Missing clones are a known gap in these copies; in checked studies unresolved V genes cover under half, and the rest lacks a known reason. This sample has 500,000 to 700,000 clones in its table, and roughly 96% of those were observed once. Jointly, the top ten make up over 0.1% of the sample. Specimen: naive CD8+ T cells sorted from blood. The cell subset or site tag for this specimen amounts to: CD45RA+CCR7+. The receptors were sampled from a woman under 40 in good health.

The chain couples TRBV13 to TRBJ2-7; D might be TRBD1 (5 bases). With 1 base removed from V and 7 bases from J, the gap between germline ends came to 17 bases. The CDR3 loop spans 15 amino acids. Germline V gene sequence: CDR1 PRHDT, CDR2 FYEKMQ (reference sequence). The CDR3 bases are TGTGCCAGCAGCTTAGACCGAGGACACCTCTTGGAGCAGTACTTC. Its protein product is CASSLDRGHLLEQYF.

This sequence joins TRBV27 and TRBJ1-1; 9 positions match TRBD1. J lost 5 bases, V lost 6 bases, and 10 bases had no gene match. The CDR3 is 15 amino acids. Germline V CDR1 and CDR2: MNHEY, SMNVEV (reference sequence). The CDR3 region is CASRPLDRGRTEAFF. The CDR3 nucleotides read TGTGCCAGCAGACCCCTGGACAGGGGAAGGACTGAAGCTTTCTTT.

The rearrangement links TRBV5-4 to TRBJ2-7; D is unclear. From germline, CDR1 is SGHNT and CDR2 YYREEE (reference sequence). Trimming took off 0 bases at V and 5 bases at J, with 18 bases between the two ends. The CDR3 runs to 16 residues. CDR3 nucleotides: TGTGCCAGCAGCTTGGGAGAGCAAGATCCCCTTGACGAGCAGTACTTC. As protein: CASSLGEQDPLDEQYF.

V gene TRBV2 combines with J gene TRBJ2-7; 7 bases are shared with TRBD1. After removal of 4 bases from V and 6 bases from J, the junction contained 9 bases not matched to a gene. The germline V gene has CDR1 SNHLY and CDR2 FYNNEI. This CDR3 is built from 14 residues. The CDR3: CASSVGQQGTEQYF. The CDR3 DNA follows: TGTGCCAGCAGTGTCGGGCAACAGGGGACCGAGCAGTACTTC.

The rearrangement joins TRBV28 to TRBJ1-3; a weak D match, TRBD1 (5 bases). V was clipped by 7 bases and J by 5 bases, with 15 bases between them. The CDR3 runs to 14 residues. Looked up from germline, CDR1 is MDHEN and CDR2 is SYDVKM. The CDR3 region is CASTRGGERNTIYF. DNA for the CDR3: TGTGCCAGCACCCGGGGAGGGGAAAGAAACACCATATATTTT.

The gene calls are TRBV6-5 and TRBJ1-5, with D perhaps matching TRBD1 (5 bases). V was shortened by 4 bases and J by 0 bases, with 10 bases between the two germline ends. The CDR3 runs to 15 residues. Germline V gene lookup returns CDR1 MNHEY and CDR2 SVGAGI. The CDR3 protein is CASSSGLYSNQPQHF. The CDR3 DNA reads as TGTGCCAGCAGTTCAGGGCTCTATAGCAATCAGCCCCAGCATTTT.

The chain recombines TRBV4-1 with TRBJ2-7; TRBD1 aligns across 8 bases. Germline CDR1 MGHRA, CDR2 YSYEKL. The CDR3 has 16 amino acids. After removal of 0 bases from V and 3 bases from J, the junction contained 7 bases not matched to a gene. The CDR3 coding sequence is TGCGCCAGCAGCCAAGATGGCGGACAGGGTTTCTACGAGCAGTACTTC. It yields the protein CASSQDGGQGFYEQYF.

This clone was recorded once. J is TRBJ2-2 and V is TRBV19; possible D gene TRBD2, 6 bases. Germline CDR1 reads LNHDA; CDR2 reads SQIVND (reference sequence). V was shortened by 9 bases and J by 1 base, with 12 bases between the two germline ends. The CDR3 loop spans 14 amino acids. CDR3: CARYDGGNTGELFF. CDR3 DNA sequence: TGTGCCAGGTATGACGGGGGGAACACCGGGGAGCTGTTTTTT. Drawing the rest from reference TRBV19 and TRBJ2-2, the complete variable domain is DGGITQSPKYLFRKEGQNVTLSCEQNLNHDAMYWYRQDPGQGLRLIYYSQIVNDFQKGDIAEGYSVSREKKESFPLTVTSAQKNPTAFYLCARYDGGNTGELFFGEGSRLTVL.

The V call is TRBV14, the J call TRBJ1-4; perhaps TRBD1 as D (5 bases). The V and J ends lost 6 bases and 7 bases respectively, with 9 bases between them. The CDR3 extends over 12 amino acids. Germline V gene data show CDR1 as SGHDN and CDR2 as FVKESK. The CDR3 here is CASRTGGEKLFF. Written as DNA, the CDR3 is TGTGCCAGCAGAACGGGGGGTGAAAAACTGTTTTTT.

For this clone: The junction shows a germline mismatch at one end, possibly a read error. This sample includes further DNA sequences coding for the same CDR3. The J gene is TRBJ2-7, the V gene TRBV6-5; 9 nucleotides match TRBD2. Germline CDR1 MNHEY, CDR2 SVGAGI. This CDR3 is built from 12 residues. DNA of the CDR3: TGCGCCAGTGGACTAGCGCACTACGAGCAGTACTTC. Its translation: CASGLAHYEQYF.

Written as DNA, the CDR3 is TGTGCCAGCAGCTTAGTACTAGCGGGAGCCAACGAGCAGTACTTC. It specifies CASSLVLAGANEQYF. The chain carries TRBV7-9 and TRBJ2-7; TRBD2 agrees at 11 bases. The V gene end was trimmed by 1 base and the J gene end by 5 bases; junction bases not matched to a gene: 4. The germline V gene encodes CDR1 SEHNR and CDR2 FQNEAQ (reference sequence). The CDR3 sequence is 15 residues long.

CDR3 protein: CASGLAGSDLGEQFF. The DNA for the CDR3 is TGTGCCAGCGGACTAGCGGGAAGTGATTTAGGTGAGCAGTTCTTC. The V gene is TRBV9, the J gene TRBJ2-1; 12 bases map to TRBD2. The CDR3 length is 15 residues. After removal of 7 bases from V and 9 bases from J, the junction contained 11 bases not matched to a gene. CDR1 is SGDLS, CDR2 YYNGEE, per germline. Drawing the rest from reference TRBV9 and TRBJ2-1, the complete variable domain is DSGVTQTPKHLITATGQRVTLRCSPRSGDLSVYWYQQSLDQGLQFLIQYYNGEERAKGNILERFSAQQFPDLHSELNLSSLELGDSALYFCASGLAGSDLGEQFFGPGTRLTVL.

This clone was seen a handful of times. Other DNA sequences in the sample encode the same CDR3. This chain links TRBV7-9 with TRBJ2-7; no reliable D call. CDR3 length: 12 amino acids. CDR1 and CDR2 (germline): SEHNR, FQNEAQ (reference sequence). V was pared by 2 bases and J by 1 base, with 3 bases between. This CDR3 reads CASSLRSYEQYF. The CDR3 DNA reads TGTGCCAGCAGCTTAAGATCCTACGAGCAGTACTTC.

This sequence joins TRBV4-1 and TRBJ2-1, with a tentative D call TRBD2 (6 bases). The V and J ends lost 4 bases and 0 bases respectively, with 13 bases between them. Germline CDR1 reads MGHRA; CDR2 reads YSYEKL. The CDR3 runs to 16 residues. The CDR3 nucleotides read TGCGCCAGCAGCCCCTCTGCGGGGCTCTCCTACAATGAGCAGTTCTTC. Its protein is CASSPSAGLSYNEQFF.

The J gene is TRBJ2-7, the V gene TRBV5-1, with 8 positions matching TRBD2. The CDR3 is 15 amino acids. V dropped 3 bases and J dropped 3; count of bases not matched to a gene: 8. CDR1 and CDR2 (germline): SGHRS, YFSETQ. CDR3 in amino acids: CASSSGGQGNYEQYF. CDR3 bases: TGCGCCAGCAGCTCGGGGGGGCAGGGAAACTACGAGCAGTACTTC.

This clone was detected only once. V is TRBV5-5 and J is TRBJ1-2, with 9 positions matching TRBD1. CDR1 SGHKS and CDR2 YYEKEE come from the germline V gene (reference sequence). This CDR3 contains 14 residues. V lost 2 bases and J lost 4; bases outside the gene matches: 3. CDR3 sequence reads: CASSFIQGAYGYTF. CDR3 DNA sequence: TGTGCCAGCAGCTTTATACAGGGGGCCTATGGCTACACCTTC. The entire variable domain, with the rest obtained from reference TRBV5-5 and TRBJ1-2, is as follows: DAGVTQSPTHLIKTRGQQVTLRCSPISGHKSVSWYQQVLGQGPQFIFQYYEKEERGRGNFPDRFSARQFPNYSSELNVNALLLGDSALYLCASSFIQGAYGYTFGSGTRLTVV.

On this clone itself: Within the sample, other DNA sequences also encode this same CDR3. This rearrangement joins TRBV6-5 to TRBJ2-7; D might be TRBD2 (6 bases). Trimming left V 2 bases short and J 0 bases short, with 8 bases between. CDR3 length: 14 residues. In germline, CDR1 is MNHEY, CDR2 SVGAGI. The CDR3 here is CASSYAGSSYEQYF. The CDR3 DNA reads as TGTGCCAGCAGTTACGCGGGAAGCTCCTACGAGCAGTACTTC.